Listed here are 28 T cell receptor beta chains from one sample, sequenced in a study of T cell repertoires in cytomegalovirus infection. TCRdb called the reads again in MiXCR, with one record for every CDR3 protein. The sample holds hundreds of thousands of distinct CDR3 sequences; approximately 24% are singletons and the top ten take approximately 8.2%. Specimen: CD8+ T cells from PBMCs. These receptors came from a human donor in good health (CMV status not recorded). Some clones in this sample may be carry-over from other donors' samples.

The chain uses TRBV27 and TRBJ1-1; D is possibly TRBD1 (5 bases). Germline V gene sequence: CDR1 MNHEY, CDR2 SMNVEV (reference sequence). Trimming took 5 bases from V and 4 from J, leaving 11 bases between them. The CDR3 extends over 13 amino acids. CDR3 DNA sequence: TGTGCCAGCAGTGCAGGGCCGGGCACTGAAGCTTTCTTT. As protein: CASSAGPGTEAFF.

This clonotype was observed at least ten times. This sequence joins TRBV7-6 and TRBJ1-5, with D perhaps matching TRBD1 (5 bases). The ends were cut back, 0 bases at V and 3 bases at J, with 15 bases in the middle. Germline CDR1 and CDR2: SGHVS and FNYEAQ. The CDR3 has 17 amino acids. The CDR3 DNA is TGTGCCAGCAGCTTAGCAAGCGGGGGTCAGGACAATCAGCCCCAGCATTTT. Translated, it gives CASSLASGGQDNQPQHF.

This clonotype was counted a single time. Relative to the germline gene, one junction end is altered; a read error may explain this. The chain couples TRBV15 to TRBJ1-4; D remains ambiguous. Germline V gene data show CDR1 as LNHNV and CDR2 as YYDKDF (reference sequence). The CDR3 totals 13 residues. The CDR3 reads CVTSRAGNEKLFF. The DNA for the CDR3 is TGTGTCACCAGCAGAGCCGGGAATGAAAAACTGTTTTTT. Full variable domain (missing parts from reference TRBV15 and TRBJ1-4): DAMVIQNPRYQVTQFGKPVTLSCSQTLNHNVMYWYQQKSSQAPKLLFHYYDKDFNNEADTPDNFQSRRPNTSFCFLDIRSPGLGDTAMYLCVTSRAGNEKLFFGSGTQLSVL.

The chain carries TRBV11-2 and TRBJ2-5; the D gene is possibly TRBD1 (7 bases). The V gene's germline CDR1 is SGHAT and CDR2 FQNNGV. V lost 6 bases and J 6 bases, leaving 17 bases between the germline ends. The CDR3 is 14 residues long. CDR3 DNA: TGTGCCAGCAGTTCTAGCGAGGGGGCGAAGACCCAGTACTTC. As protein: CASSSSEGAKTQYF. Full variable domain (remainder filled in from reference TRBV11-2 and TRBJ2-5): EAGVAQSPRYKIIEKRQSVAFWCNPISGHATLYWYQQILGQGPKLLIQFQNNGVVDDSQLPKDRFSAERLKGVDSTLKIQPAKLEDSAVYLCASSSSEGAKTQYFGPGTRLLVL.

The chain couples TRBV5-1 to TRBJ2-2, with 8 positions matching TRBD2. Germline CDR1 reads SGHRS; CDR2 reads YFSETQ. Trimming removed 2 bases from V and 4 bases from J; junction bases left unmatched: 1. This CDR3 spans 14 amino acids. CDR3 amino acids: CASSFLAGTGELFF. The CDR3 bases are TGCGCCAGCAGCTTTCTAGCGGGCACCGGGGAGCTGTTTTTT.

The chain links TRBV3-1 to TRBJ1-2; perhaps TRBD1 as D (5 bases). CDR1 and CDR2 (germline): LGHDT, YNNKEL (reference sequence). The CDR3 covers 15 residues. V was trimmed by 0 bases and J by 5 bases, leaving 13 bases between them. CDR3 amino acids: CASSQDRGRAYGYTF. The CDR3 coding sequence is TGTGCCAGCAGCCAAGATCGCGGCAGGGCATATGGCTACACCTTC.

About this clonotype: It may be a read error: a sequence one base away is much more abundant. This likely comes from a read error, as the CDR3 has no conserved phenylalanine or tryptophan at its end. V usage is TRBV7-2 and J usage is TRBJ2-5; 7 bases are a match to TRBD1. Losses at the gene ends were 2 bases for V and 2 bases for J; bases not matched to a gene: 11. CDR1 is SGHTA and CDR2 is FQGNSA in the germline V gene. The CDR3 extends over 17 amino acids. The CDR3 here is CASSLSSGQVFQETQYY. Written as DNA, the CDR3 is TGTGCCAGCAGCTTATCCTCCGGACAGGTGTTTCAAGAGACCCAGTACTAC.

In its sample, this clonotype was seen many times. The chain uses TRBV29-1 and TRBJ2-1; TRBD2 matches at 9 bases. CDR1 is SQVTM and CDR2 is ANQGSEA in the germline V gene. The V gene end was trimmed by 2 bases and the J gene end by 3 bases; junction bases not matched to a gene: 2. The CDR3 consists of 14 residues. The CDR3 protein is CSVELSGGYNEQFF. The CDR3 coding sequence is TGCAGCGTTGAACTTAGCGGGGGCTACAATGAGCAGTTCTTC.

For this clonotype: A much bigger clone sits one base away, suggesting this may be a read error. V gene TRBV19 combines with J gene TRBJ2-1, with TRBD2 identical over 7 bases. The germline gives CDR1 LNHDA, CDR2 SQIVND (reference sequence). There are 14 residues in the CDR3. The CDR3 region has the DNA TGTGTCAGTAGTATTTACAGCGGGGTAGATGAGCAGTTCTTC. Amino acids: CVSSIYSGVDEQFF. The whole variable domain, filled in from reference TRBV19 and TRBJ2-1, reads DGGITQSPKYLFRKEGQNVTLSCEQNLNHDAMYWYRQDPGQGLRLIYYSQIVNDFQKGDIAEGYSVSREKKESFPLTVTSAQKNPTAFYLCVSSIYSGVDEQFFGPGTRLTVL.

This clonotype was found a few times. The CDR3: CSAEGREKVYNEQFF. CDR3 bases: TGCAGCGCCGAGGGCAGGGAAAAGGTCTACAATGAGCAGTTCTTC. V gene TRBV29-1 combines with J gene TRBJ2-1; D possibly matches TRBD1 or TRBD2 (5 bases each). Trimming left V 7 bases short and J 3 bases short, with 19 bases between. The CDR3 has 15 amino acids. Germline-derived CDR1 and CDR2 are SQVTM and ANQGSEA.

This clonotype has a count of ten or more. The gene calls are TRBV7-2 and TRBJ2-5; TRBD2 agrees at 7 bases. The CDR3 is 16 residues long. Germline CDR1 is SGHTA and CDR2 is FQGNSA. The ends lost 8 bases at V and 5 bases at J; junction bases unmatched: 17. The CDR3 nucleotides are TGTGCCAGCGGCTACTTGACCAGCGGGGAGGAGGAGACCCAGTACTTC. Its protein product is CASGYLTSGEEETQYF.

V gene TRBV12-3 or TRBV12-4 combines with J gene TRBJ1-5; D gene ambiguous. V lost 3 bases to trimming and J lost 5 bases, with 14 bases between them. This CDR3 is built from 15 residues. CDR3 protein: CASSLESNYYQPQHF. CDR3 bases: TGTGCCAGCAGTTTGGAGTCTAACTACTATCAGCCCCAGCATTTT.

This clonotype showed up many times. This chain uses TRBV7-9 with TRBJ2-1; D is unresolved. The CDR3 totals 15 residues. Germline lookup yields CDR1 SEHNR and CDR2 FQNEAQ (reference sequence). Between the trimmed V and J ends, which lost 5 bases and 0 bases, there was a span of 11 bases. The CDR3 bases are TGTGCCAGCAGCGGCGCGTTCAGCTCCTACAATGAGCAGTTCTTC. This sequence encodes CASSGAFSSYNEQFF.

The chain carries TRBV28 and TRBJ1-2; tentatively, D is TRBD1 (6 bases). This CDR3 is 13 amino acids long. V dropped 10 bases and J dropped 7 bases, with 19 bases sitting between them. Germline values: CDR1 MDHEN, CDR2 SYDVKM. The CDR3 region is CATKTPGAAGYTF. The CDR3 coding sequence is TGTGCCACGAAGACCCCAGGGGCTGCTGGCTACACCTTC.

The table lists this clonotype with a few counts. The CDR3 sequence: CASSLSVPGGWRGYTF. The CDR3 region has the DNA TGTGCCAGCAGTTTATCCGTCCCGGGAGGGTGGCGTGGCTACACCTTC. V is TRBV27 and J is TRBJ1-2; D gene ambiguous. This CDR3 is 16 amino acids long. Trimming removed 0 bases from V and 7 bases from J, with 18 bases in between. Looked up from germline, CDR1 is MNHEY and CDR2 is SMNVEV (reference sequence).

The chain joins TRBV29-1 to TRBJ1-2, with D possibly being TRBD1 (6 bases). The germline V and J ends were trimmed by 6 bases and 4 bases, with 18 bases remaining between them. Germline-derived CDR1 and CDR2 are SQVTM and ANQGSEA. The CDR3 contains 14 residues. CDR3 nucleotides: TGCAGCGTCCGAGGCGTCGACAGGCCCTATGGCTACACCTTC. Its translation: CSVRGVDRPYGYTF.

The V call is TRBV4-3, the J call TRBJ1-1; D uncertain. V was cut by 1 base and J by 4 bases, with 13 bases left in between. The CDR3 spans 15 residues. Per germline, CDR1 LGHNA and CDR2 YSLEER. In DNA form, the CDR3 reads TGCGCCAGCAGCCAAGGTGGGGTCGGGGTCACTGAAGCTTTCTTT. Translation: CASSQGGVGVTEAFF.

The chain has TRBV7-6 and TRBJ2-1; no clear D gene. CDR1 is SGHVS and CDR2 is FNYEAQ in the germline V gene. CDR3 length: 13 residues. With 5 bases removed from V and 5 bases from J, the gap between germline ends came to 10 bases. CDR3 sequence: CASSRYSDNEQFF. The CDR3 DNA is TGTGCCAGCAGCCGTTACTCAGACAATGAGCAGTTCTTC.

This clonotype has just a few counts. The chain carries TRBV28 and TRBJ2-3, with a tentative D call TRBD2 (5 bases). Germline V gene data show CDR1 as MDHEN and CDR2 as SYDVKM. V was trimmed by 6 bases and J by 3 bases, leaving 16 bases between them. CDR3 length equals 15 residues. The CDR3 sequence: CASRPRGGRTDTQYF. The CDR3 DNA reads TGTGCCAGCAGACCTCGGGGTGGTAGGACAGATACGCAGTATTTT.

There are a few counts of this clonotype. The chain uses TRBV11-1 and TRBJ2-2; D possibly corresponds to TRBD1 (6 bases). Looked up from germline, CDR1 is SGHAT and CDR2 is FQDESV (reference sequence). CDR3 length equals 14 residues. Between the trimmed V and J ends, which lost 5 bases and 7 bases, there was a span of 14 bases. As DNA, the CDR3 is TGTGCCAGCAGCCCGGACAGTTCTTTCGGGGAGCTGTTTTTT. The encoded protein is CASSPDSSFGELFF.

This chain joins TRBV7-9 and TRBJ1-6; TRBD1 agrees at 8 bases. This CDR3 comprises 17 residues. Trimming took 5 bases from V and 7 from J; bases not matched to a gene: 13. Per germline, CDR1 SEHNR and CDR2 FQNEAQ (reference sequence). The CDR3 DNA sequence: TGTGCCAGCAGCCCCGGGGAGAAGACAGGGGAGAATTCACCCCTCCACTTT. Translating it yields CASSPGEKTGENSPLHF. Combining the CDR3 with reference TRBV7-9 and TRBJ1-6 gives the whole variable domain DTGVSQNPRHKITKRGQNVTFRCDPISEHNRLYWYRQTLGQGPEFLTYFQNEAQLEKSRLLSDRFSAERPKGSFSTLEIQRTEQGDSAMYLCASSPGEKTGENSPLHFGNGTRLTVT.

This clonotype was recorded many times. CDR3 sequence: CASSLVGDRRETQYF. CDR3 nucleotide sequence: TGTGCCAGCAGTTTAGTCGGGGACCGGCGGGAGACCCAGTACTTC. This chain uses TRBV28 with TRBJ2-5; D possibly uses TRBD1 or TRBD2 (5 bases each). This CDR3 contains 15 residues. Deletions cut 2 bases from V and 5 bases from J, with 15 bases between. Germline CDR1 MDHEN, CDR2 SYDVKM.

The chain recombines TRBV4-1 with TRBJ1-1; 10 bases map to TRBD1. V gave up 5 bases and J gave up 3 bases; unmatched junction bases: 6. Germline-derived CDR1 and CDR2 are MGHRA and YSYEKL. The CDR3 covers 15 residues. CDR3: CASSSTGQGDTEAFF. The CDR3 bases are TGCGCCAGCAGCTCTACCGGACAGGGGGACACTGAAGCTTTCTTT.

This clonotype has just one count. The V and J genes are TRBV20-1 and TRBJ1-6, with TRBD1 as a possible D gene (6 bases). Germline assignment: CDR1 DFQATT and CDR2 SNEGSKA (reference sequence). Trimming cost V 2 bases and J 9 bases, with 20 bases left between them. CDR3 length: 16 residues. The CDR3 sequence: CSARSNERTAVSPLHF. The CDR3 region has the DNA TGCAGTGCTAGATCAAACGAAAGGACAGCAGTTTCACCCCTCCACTTT.

This clonotype came up many times. The chain joins TRBV7-2 to TRBJ1-1, with D maybe TRBD1 (5 bases). V lost 1 base and J lost 1, with 7 bases in between. This CDR3 has 14 amino acids. Germline lookup yields CDR1 SGHTA and CDR2 FQGNSA. CDR3 loop: CASSLGDANTEAFF. The DNA of the CDR3 is TGTGCCAGCAGCTTAGGGGACGCGAACACTGAAGCTTTCTTT.

This rearrangement joins TRBV29-1 to TRBJ2-2, with 8 bases fitting TRBD1. J lost 5 bases, V lost 1 base, and 3 bases had no gene match. The CDR3 contains 14 residues. Looked up from germline, CDR1 is SQVTM and CDR2 is ANQGSEA. The CDR3 here is CSVEGTGRTGELFF. In DNA, the CDR3 is TGCAGCGTTGAAGGGACAGGGAGGACCGGGGAGCTGTTTTTT.

This clonotype was seen a handful of times. The rearrangement joins TRBV28 to TRBJ2-6, with D tentatively TRBD1 (5 bases). Germline CDR1 MDHEN, CDR2 SYDVKM. This CDR3 has 15 amino acids. The V gene lost 3 bases and the J gene lost 3 bases, with 9 bases spanning the gap. In DNA, the CDR3 is TGTGCCAGCAGTTTTCGCAGGGATGGGGCCAACGTCCTGACTTTC. Residues: CASSFRRDGANVLTF.

The chain employs TRBV10-2 and TRBJ1-4; D is possibly TRBD1 (6 bases). Germline V gene lookup returns CDR1 WSHSY and CDR2 SAAADI. V lost 5 bases to trimming and J lost 5 bases, with 12 bases between them. The CDR3 runs to 14 residues. The CDR3 DNA reads TGCGCCAGCAGTTCCGGGACACCGAATGAAAAACTGTTTTTT. Protein: CASSSGTPNEKLFF.